The next 19 T cell receptor beta chains were all read from a single sample in a study of T cells in Graves' hyperthyroidism and ophthalmopathy. Amplification targeted TCR beta CDR3 regions from RNA transcripts. Carried out on the TCR CDR3, a first-round RT-PCR used the HTBI primer set. TCRdb reprocessed the multiplex PCR reads via MiXCR and lists one record per CDR3 protein. The sample records some 460,000 distinct CDR3 sequences, approximately 14% being singletons. The specimen was blood. Receptor source: a woman under 30 with Graves' hyperthyroidism.

This clonotype showed up many times. This rearrangement joins TRBV12-3 or TRBV12-4 to TRBJ2-1; TRBD1 matches 8 bases. V lost 6 bases, J lost 5 bases, and 6 bases stayed unmatched. The CDR3 loop spans 14 amino acids. CDR3 sequence reads: CASSITGGNNEQFF. The CDR3 DNA follows: TGTGCCAGCAGCATAACAGGGGGGAACAATGAGCAGTTCTTC.

This clonotype occurred a few times. The rearrangement joins TRBV29-1 to TRBJ1-1; D gene uncertain. The CDR3 has 15 amino acids. CDR1 and CDR2 (germline): SQVTM, ANQGSEA. Deletions cut 4 bases from V and 1 base from J, with 16 bases between. CDR3 nucleotide sequence: TGCAGCGTTGTCGAGGGCCTCTTGGGGAACACTGAAGCTTTCTTT. Its protein product is CSVVEGLLGNTEAFF. The variable domain in full, completed from reference TRBV29-1 and TRBJ1-1, reads SAVISQKPSRDICQRGTSLTIQCQVDSQVTMMFWYRQQPGQSLTLIATANQGSEATYESGFVIDKFPISRPNLTFSTLTVSNMSPEDSSIYLCSVVEGLLGNTEAFFGQGTRLTVV.

Only a few counts were recorded for this clonotype. The rearrangement joins TRBV6-5 to TRBJ2-3, with D perhaps matching TRBD1 (6 bases). Germline CDR1 MNHEY, CDR2 SVGAGI. The CDR3 length is 15 residues. V lost 2 bases to trimming and J lost 1 base, with 10 bases between them. The CDR3 coding sequence is TGTGCCAGCAGTTACGGGGGCGTGGGCACAGATACGCAGTATTTT. Its protein product is CASSYGGVGTDTQYF.

This clonotype has only a few counts. This chain links TRBV18 with TRBJ2-7; 7 nucleotides agree with TRBD1. The CDR3 runs 16 residues. Germline CDR1 is KGHSH and CDR2 is LQKENI. V shed 1 base and J 4 bases; nucleotides not matched to a gene: 10. In nucleotides, the CDR3 is TGTGCCAGCTCACCACTGGGGACAGTCGCCCTTTACGAGCAGTACTTC. The encoded protein is CASSPLGTVALYEQYF.

This clonotype was recorded many times. The chain is built from TRBV20-1 and TRBJ2-3, with D perhaps matching TRBD1 or TRBD2 (5 bases each). The V end was cut by 7 bases, the J end by 4 bases, with 18 bases between. CDR1 and CDR2 (germline): DFQATT, SNEGSKA (reference sequence). This CDR3 contains 14 residues. The CDR3 protein is CSGAPVGVPDTQYF. In nucleotides, the CDR3 is TGCAGTGGAGCGCCCGTGGGGGTTCCAGATACGCAGTATTTT.

This clonotype was observed a few times. The gene calls are TRBV10-3 and TRBJ2-1; possible D gene TRBD2, 5 bases. CDR1 ENHRY and CDR2 SYGVKD come from the germline V gene. V shed 10 bases and J shed 6 bases, with 13 bases lying between them. The CDR3 has 12 amino acids. Here the CDR3 reads CASKADGNEQFF. The CDR3 coding sequence is TGTGCCAGCAAAGCGGATGGCAATGAGCAGTTCTTC.

This clonotype was seen repeatedly, ten times or more. This chain uses TRBV18 with TRBJ2-3, with D perhaps matching TRBD1 or TRBD2 (6 bases each). Trimming took 3 bases from V and 5 from J, leaving 15 bases between them. The germline gives CDR1 KGHSH, CDR2 LQKENI. This CDR3 region has 15 residues. The CDR3 nucleotides are TGTGCCAGCTCACCTAGGAGGGGGAGTTTAGATACGCAGTATTTT. Protein sequence: CASSPRRGSLDTQYF.

This clonotype was seen at least ten times. This chain links TRBV11-3 with TRBJ2-5; D is unclear. The CDR3 runs to 11 residues. V was trimmed by 5 bases and J by 4 bases, leaving 5 bases between them. In germline, CDR1 is SGHNT, CDR2 YENEEA. CDR3 residues: CASSAGETQYF. CDR3 bases: TGTGCCAGCAGCGCAGGAGAGACCCAGTACTTC.

The chain carries TRBV5-1 and TRBJ1-1; D call uncertain. The CDR3 has 15 amino acids. The V gene's germline CDR1 is SGHRS and CDR2 YFSETQ. The germline V and J ends were trimmed by 0 bases and 1 base, with 10 bases remaining between them. DNA for the CDR3: TGCGCCAGCAGCTTGGCCCGCGACGGGAACACTGAAGCTTTCTTT. Protein: CASSLARDGNTEAFF. Combining the CDR3 with reference TRBV5-1 and TRBJ1-1 gives the whole variable domain KAGVTQTPRYLIKTRGQQVTLSCSPISGHRSVSWYQQTPGQGLQFLFEYFSETQRNKGNFPGRFSGRQFSNSRSEMNVSTLELGDSALYLCASSLARDGNTEAFFGQGTRLTVV.

DNA for the CDR3: TGTGCCAGCAGCGTACTCGGACAGGAAGCTTTCTTT. As protein: CASSVLGQEAFF. The V gene is TRBV9, the J gene TRBJ1-1; maybe TRBD1 (6 bases). The CDR3 loop spans 12 amino acids. V dropped 1 base and J dropped 8 bases, with 9 bases sitting between them. Germline lookup yields CDR1 SGDLS and CDR2 YYNGEE.

This clonotype appeared many times. The V and J genes are TRBV3-1 and TRBJ2-1, with TRBD1 matching over 8 bases. The CDR3 contains 13 residues. Germline CDR1 reads LGHDT; CDR2 reads YNNKEL (reference sequence). After removal of 5 bases from V and 8 bases from J, the junction contained 5 bases not matched to a gene. CDR3 coding DNA: TGTGCCAGCAGCTTGCAGGGGGCCGATGAGCAGTTCTTC. This gives the protein CASSLQGADEQFF.

This clonotype turned up a few times. V gene TRBV15 combines with J gene TRBJ2-3; 7 bases are shared with TRBD2. Germline CDR1 and CDR2: LNHNV and YYDKDF (reference sequence). CDR3 length: 15 amino acids. Losses at the gene ends were 4 bases for V and 2 bases for J; bases not matched to a gene: 6. Here the CDR3 reads CATSTAGTTTDTQYF. The DNA for the CDR3 is TGTGCCACCAGCACTGCGGGGACTACCACAGATACGCAGTATTTT.

In its sample, this clonotype was seen a few times. The chain couples TRBV4-1 to TRBJ2-1, with 9 bases matching TRBD2. Germline V gene sequence: CDR1 MGHRA, CDR2 YSYEKL. The ends lost 4 bases at V and 5 bases at J; junction bases unmatched: 3. The CDR3 totals 14 residues. The CDR3 is CASSLPSGNNEQFF. The CDR3 bases are TGCGCCAGCAGCCTGCCTAGCGGGAACAATGAGCAGTTCTTC.

In its sample, this clonotype was seen a few times. The rearrangement links TRBV3-1 to TRBJ2-3, with D perhaps assigned TRBD1 or TRBD2 (5 bases each). The CDR3 runs to 17 residues. Trimming shortened V by 4 bases and J by 6 bases, and 23 bases separated the two germline ends. CDR1 is LGHDT and CDR2 is YNNKEL in the germline V gene (reference sequence). The CDR3 DNA reads as TGTGCCAGCAGCCGAAGCGATGGGCGTGGGGGTTTGGATACGCAGTATTTT. It yields the protein CASSRSDGRGGLDTQYF.

This clonotype was found a few times. The chain recombines TRBV9 with TRBJ2-1, with D uncertain. Germline values: CDR1 SGDLS, CDR2 YYNGEE. This CDR3 is built from 14 residues. Trimming took off 0 bases at V and 3 bases at J, with 7 bases between the two ends. CDR3 sequence reads: CASSVGFHYNEQFF. In DNA form, the CDR3 reads TGTGCCAGCAGCGTAGGTTTCCACTACAATGAGCAGTTCTTC.

The rearrangement joins TRBV4-3 to TRBJ2-4, with 9 bases matching TRBD1. V lost 4 bases and J lost 0; bases outside the gene matches: 4. The CDR3 length is 16 residues. Germline CDR1 reads LGHNA; CDR2 reads YSLEER. The CDR3 bases are TGCGCCAGCAGCCGGGACAGGGTTCTAGCCAAAAACATTCAGTACTTC. Its protein product is CASSRDRVLAKNIQYF.

CDR3 sequence (DNA): TGTGCCAGCAGCGCCGACGACAGGGGGCTCAACACTGAAGCTTTCTTT. Encoded protein: CASSADDRGLNTEAFF. The J gene is TRBJ1-1, the V gene TRBV9, with TRBD1 identical over 10 bases. The CDR3 length is 16 residues. Germline CDR1 SGDLS, CDR2 YYNGEE. The V and J ends lost 3 bases and 2 bases, in that order; junction bases with no gene match: 7. Filled out from reference TRBV9 and TRBJ1-1, the complete variable domain reads DSGVTQTPKHLITATGQRVTLRCSPRSGDLSVYWYQQSLDQGLQFLIQYYNGEERAKGNILERFSAQQFPDLHSELNLSSLELGDSALYFCASSADDRGLNTEAFFGQGTRLTVV.

The chain uses TRBV20-1 and TRBJ1-2; 10 bases map to TRBD1. The CDR3 sequence is 13 residues long. V shed 8 bases and J 6 bases; nucleotides not matched to a gene: 9. CDR1 is DFQATT, CDR2 SNEGSKA, per germline (reference sequence). CDR3 amino acids: CSPGQGVPHGYTF. The CDR3 region has the DNA TGCAGTCCAGGACAGGGGGTTCCTCATGGCTACACCTTC.

This clonotype came up a few times. The CDR3 spells CASSLSPLGNSPLHF. DNA for the CDR3: TGTGCCAGCAGCTTAAGTCCCCTGGGTAATTCACCCCTCCACTTT. The chain uses TRBV7-2 and TRBJ1-6; D is uncertain. CDR3 length: 15 residues. Germline V CDR1 and CDR2: SGHTA, FQGNSA. Between the trimmed V and J ends, which lost 2 bases and 6 bases, there was a span of 11 bases.